What follows is one T cell receptor beta chain and its context. Its matching antigen is unknown. This CDR3 contains 16 residues. Germline values: CDR1 SGHNT, CDR2 YENEEA. The ends lost 3 bases at V and 4 bases at J; junction bases unmatched: 7. The PCR had 60 Vbeta and 13 Jbeta primers. Measured with immunoSEQ multiplex PCR; TCRdb has only the in-frame clones, and not every one. The sample shows some 180,000 clones, 76% of them seen only once. The sample comes from a study of cytomegalovirus exposure and HLA in healthy donors. Across the study: Early released data comprised about 84 million unique TCRs from HLA-typed donors. Points from the study as a whole: A later analysis by the authors found several of the most significant clusters apparently linked to common viral pathogens. Previous analysis showed most TCR beta V segments were productive about 87% or about 30% of the time. A later analysis linked a missense variant in DCLRE1C to the trimming of TCR beta V and J genes.

Sequenced material: PBMCs. The receptor comes from a man aged 18 to 30 in good health and CMV-seronegative. J is TRBJ1-4 and V is TRBV11-3, with 8 nucleotides matching TRBD1. In DNA, the CDR3 is TGTGCCAGCAGCTTGCCCCGAGGACAGGGTAATGAAAAACTGTTTTTT. Its translation: CASSLPRGQGNEKLFF.